A selection of T cell receptor beta chains follows, all from one sample in a study of shared clonotypes between healthy human individuals. The repertoire was sequenced with immunoSEQ multiplex PCR; TCRdb's copy has only in-frame clones and lacks some. This sample carries over a million clones, around 97% of them seen once, and the ten largest clones take over 1%. Specimen: naive CD4+ T cells sorted from blood. Source of these receptors: a man younger than 40 in good health. CDR3s include the opening cysteine and the closing phenylalanine or tryptophan. D genes are given only for firm matches. Size tells how often a clone was seen (once, few, many) or the class of an expanded clone, and some rows leave it out.

14	-	TRBD2	TRBV5-1	TRBJ2-2	CASRGLADTGELFF
15	-	-	TRBV11-2	TRBJ1-2	CASSKLDGEAYGYTF
15	-	-	TRBV9	TRBJ1-4	CASSVAGHVNEKLFF
12	once	-	TRBV7-9	TRBJ2-3	CASSPREDTQYF
15	-	-	TRBV11-2	TRBJ2-7	CASSLDFTGTYEQYF
15	-	-	TRBV18	TRBJ2-2	CASSRAQTNTGELFF
15	-	TRBD2	TRBV18	TRBJ2-1	CASSLAGGSYNEQFF
13	-	-	TRBV5-1	TRBJ2-7	CASSGQVSYEQYF
19	-	-	TRBV5-1	TRBJ2-3	CASSLVGPGGTQFGDTQYF
14	-	-	TRBV28	TRBJ1-2	CASSFLDRIYGYTF
11	-	-	TRBV7-9	TRBJ2-7	CASSPAYEQYF
16	-	TRBD2	TRBV6-6	TRBJ2-7	CASLDTPGLEFFEQYF
15	once	-	TRBV11-2	TRBJ2-1	CASSLVRGRYNEQFF
16	-	TRBD2	TRBV5-1	TRBJ2-1	CASSLSGGRYYNEQFF
15	-	TRBD2	TRBV18	TRBJ2-1	CASSLPSGPTSEQFF
15	-	-	TRBV9	TRBJ2-3	CASSGTSQSTDTQYF
14	-	-	TRBV5-4	TRBJ1-2	CASSLWGRLDGYTF
15	once	TRBD1	TRBV9	TRBJ2-2	CASSVGTGVTGELFF
15	-	TRBD2	TRBV11-3	TRBJ2-1	CASSLGAGVSNEQFF
15	-	TRBD2	TRBV6-1	TRBJ2-1	CASSDGLAGGFEQFF
17	-	-	TRBV11-2	TRBJ2-7	CASSLLTTVYGGYEQYF
13	-	-	TRBV7-3	TRBJ2-5	CASSLKGGETQYF
15	-	TRBD2	TRBV18	TRBJ2-7	CASSPRLAGVNEQYF
15	-	TRBD1	TRBV19	TRBJ1-2	CASSDWTGGGYGYTF
15	-	TRBD2	TRBV5-1	TRBJ2-2	CASSFGAGETGELFF
14	once	TRBD2	TRBV28	TRBJ2-7	CASSLSGRTDEQYF